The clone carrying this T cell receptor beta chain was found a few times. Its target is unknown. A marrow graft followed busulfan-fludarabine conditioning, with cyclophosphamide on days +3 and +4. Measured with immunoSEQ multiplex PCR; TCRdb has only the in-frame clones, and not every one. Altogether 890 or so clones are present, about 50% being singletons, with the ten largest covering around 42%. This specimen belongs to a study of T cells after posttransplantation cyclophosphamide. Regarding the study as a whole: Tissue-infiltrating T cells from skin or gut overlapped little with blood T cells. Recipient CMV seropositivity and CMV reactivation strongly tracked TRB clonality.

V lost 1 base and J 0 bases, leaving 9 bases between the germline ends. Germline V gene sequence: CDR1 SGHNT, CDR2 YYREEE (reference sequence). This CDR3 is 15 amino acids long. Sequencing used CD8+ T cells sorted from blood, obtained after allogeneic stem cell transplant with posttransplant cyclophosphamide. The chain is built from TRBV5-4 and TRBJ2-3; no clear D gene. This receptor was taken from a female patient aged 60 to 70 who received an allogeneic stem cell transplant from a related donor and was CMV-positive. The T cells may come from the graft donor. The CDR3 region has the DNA TGTGCCAGCAGCTTGTTCGGTGCTAGCACAGATACGCAGTATTTT. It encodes CASSLFGASTDTQYF.